This T cell receptor (beta chain) appears in the sequencing data of a study of Ad26.COV2.S vaccination and SARS-CoV-2 variants. General study points: Participants given vaccine showed non-spike TCR breadth similar to that of placebo recipients. While placebo recipients had lower spike-specific TCR breadth, vaccine recipients had more.

J lost 7 bases, V lost 5 bases, and 9 bases had no gene match. This CDR3 spans 14 amino acids. From germline, CDR1 is SGHVS and CDR2 FQNEAQ. Profiled with immunoSEQ multiplex PCR; TCRdb holds only in-frame clones, not every one. Counted here are nearly 400,000 clones, 89% occurring once; the ten biggest clones make up around 1.9%. Worth noting for this clone: What it binds is unknown.

Documented treatment: over 15 received Ad26.COV2.S at low or high dose, single or two shots; several received placebo; per-sample allocation not given. On day 63 after the first injection, vaccine and placebo recipients gave samples. This sequence was found in a person between 18 and 59 years old who received the Ad26.COV2.S COVID-19 vaccine or a placebo. The chain joins TRBV7-8 to TRBJ2-7, with 9 bases identical to TRBD2. Material: peripheral blood, obtained in a trial of Ad26.COV2.S vaccine versus placebo. The CDR3 DNA follows: TGTGCCAGCAGCAAAATAGCGGGAGCGGGAGAGCAGTACTTC. This gives the protein CASSKIAGAGEQYF.